This T cell receptor (beta chain) was observed in a study of shared clonotypes between healthy human individuals. Regarding the study as a whole: The researchers took only blood, and tissue repertoires probably look different. Deeper or shallower sequencing was expected to change how clonotypes are shared among donors.

This clone came up once. What it binds is not known. This table comes from immunoSEQ multiplex PCR, and its TCRdb copy is limited to in-frame clones, with some not included. This table holds 650,000 to 800,000 clones, about two thirds found once. V was cut by 7 bases and J by 0 bases, with 21 bases left in between. CDR1 and CDR2 (germline): SGHRS, YFSETQ. This CDR3 is built from 17 residues. Sequencing was performed on memory CD4+ T cells sorted from blood. Subset reported: CD45RA-negative fraction. The chain employs TRBV5-1 and TRBJ2-3; the D call may be TRBD1 or TRBD2 (6 bases each). The source is a woman aged 25 to 39 in good health. The CDR3, as DNA: TGCGCCAGCGGGGGCGGGACTGACCTTTCTAGCACAGATACGCAGTATTTT. This encodes CASGGGTDLSSTDTQYF.